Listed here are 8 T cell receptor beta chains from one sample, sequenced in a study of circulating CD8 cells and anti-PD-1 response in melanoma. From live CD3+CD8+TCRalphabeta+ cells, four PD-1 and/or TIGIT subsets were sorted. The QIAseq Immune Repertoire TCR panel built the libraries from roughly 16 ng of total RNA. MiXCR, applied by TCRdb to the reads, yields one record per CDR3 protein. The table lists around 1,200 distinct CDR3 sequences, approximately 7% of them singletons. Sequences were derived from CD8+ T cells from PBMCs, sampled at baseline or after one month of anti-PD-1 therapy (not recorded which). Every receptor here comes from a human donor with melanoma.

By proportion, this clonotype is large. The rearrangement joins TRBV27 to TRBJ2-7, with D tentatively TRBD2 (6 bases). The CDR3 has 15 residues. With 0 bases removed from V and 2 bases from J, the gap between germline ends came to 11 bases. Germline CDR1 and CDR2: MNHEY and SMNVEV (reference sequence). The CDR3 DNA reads TGTGCCAGCAGTTTATCGAGCTGGGGGGCCTACGAGCAGTACTTC. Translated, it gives CASSLSSWGAYEQYF.

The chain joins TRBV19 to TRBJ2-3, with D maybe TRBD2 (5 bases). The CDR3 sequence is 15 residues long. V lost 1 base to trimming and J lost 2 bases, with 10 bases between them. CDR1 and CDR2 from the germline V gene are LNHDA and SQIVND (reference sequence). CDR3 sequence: CASSIVGVNTDTQYF. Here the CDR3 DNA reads TGTGCCAGTAGTATAGTGGGAGTAAACACAGATACGCAGTATTTT.

CDR3 residues: CASSQDPLANGELFF. CDR3 DNA: TGTGCCAGCAGCCAAGACCCACTAGCTAACGGGGAGCTGTTTTTT. The genes are TRBV4-2 and TRBJ2-2; a possible D gene is TRBD2 (6 bases). The V end lost 0 bases, the J end lost 7 bases, and 12 bases lay between the germline ends. Germline CDR1 reads LGHNA; CDR2 reads YNFKEQ. There are 15 residues in the CDR3.

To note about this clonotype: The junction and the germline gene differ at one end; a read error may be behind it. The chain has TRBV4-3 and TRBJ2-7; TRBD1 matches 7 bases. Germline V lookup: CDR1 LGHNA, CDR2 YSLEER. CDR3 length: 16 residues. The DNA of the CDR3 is TGCGCCAGCAGCCAAGACTTTTCGGGACAGAGCTACGAGCGGTATTTC. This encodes CASSQDFSGQSYERYF.

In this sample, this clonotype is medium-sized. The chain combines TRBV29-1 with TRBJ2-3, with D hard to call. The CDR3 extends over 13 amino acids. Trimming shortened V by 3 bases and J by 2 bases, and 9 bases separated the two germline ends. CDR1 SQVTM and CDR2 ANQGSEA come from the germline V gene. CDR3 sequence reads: CSVDMPNTDTQYF. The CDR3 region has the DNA TGCAGCGTTGACATGCCGAACACAGATACGCAGTATTTT.

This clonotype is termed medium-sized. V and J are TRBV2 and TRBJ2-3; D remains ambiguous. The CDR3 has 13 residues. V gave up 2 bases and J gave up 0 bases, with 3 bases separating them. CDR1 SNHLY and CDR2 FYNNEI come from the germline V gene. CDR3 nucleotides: TGTGCCAGCAGTGAATGGAGCACAGATACGCAGTATTTT. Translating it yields CASSEWSTDTQYF.

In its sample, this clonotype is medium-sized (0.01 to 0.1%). CDR3 in amino acids: CASDYSGYTF. CDR3 DNA: TGTGCCAGCGATTACTCTGGCTACACCTTC. The chain links TRBV7-9 to TRBJ1-2; no clear D. This CDR3 region has 10 residues. Trimming pared 8 bases from V and 7 bases from J, leaving 8 bases between. CDR1 and CDR2 from the germline V gene are SEHNR and FQNEAQ (reference sequence).

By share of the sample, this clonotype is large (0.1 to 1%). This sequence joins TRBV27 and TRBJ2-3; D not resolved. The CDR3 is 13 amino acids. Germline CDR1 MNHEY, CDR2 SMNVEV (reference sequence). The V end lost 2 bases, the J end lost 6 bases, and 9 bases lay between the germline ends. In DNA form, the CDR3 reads TGTGCCAGCAGTTTACAACATGGGGATACGCAGTATTTT. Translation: CASSLQHGDTQYF.